The 10 T cell receptor beta chains presented below share a single source sample, sequenced in a study of T-cell reconstitution after alpha-beta-depleted transplantation in children. The library targeted TCRbeta and was prepared with unique molecular identifiers. One entry per CDR3 protein, called by TCRdb with MiXCR from the PCR reads. Of about 140,000 distinct CDR3 sequences listed, around 8.5% are singletons. The source was PBMCs, mostly from graft donor cells, collected 180 days after TCRalphabeta/CD19-depleted stem cell transplant. These receptors originate from a female patient between 2 and 10 years old who had a stem cell transplant for congenital amegakaryocytic thrombocytopenia, so the T cells may come from the graft donor.

This clonotype was picked up many times. This chain's CDR3 is CASKPSGANTGELFF. DNA for the CDR3: TGTGCCAGCAAACCTAGCGGGGCGAACACCGGGGAGCTGTTTTTT. The genes are TRBV28 and TRBJ2-2; 9 nucleotides match TRBD2. V lost 7 bases to trimming and J lost 0 bases; unmatched junction nucleotides: 3. CDR3 length: 15 amino acids. Germline values: CDR1 MDHEN, CDR2 SYDVKM. The variable domain in full, with the rest retrieved from reference TRBV28 and TRBJ2-2, is DVKVTQSSRYLVKRTGEKVFLECVQDMDHENMFWYRQDPGLGLRLIYFSYDVKMKEKGDIPEGYSVSREKKERFSLILESASTNQTSMYLCASKPSGANTGELFFGEGSRLTVL.

This chain connects TRBV20-1 to TRBJ2-1, with 7 positions matching TRBD2. Germline V gene sequence: CDR1 DFQATT, CDR2 SNEGSKA (reference sequence). The CDR3 covers 13 residues. V shed 6 bases, J shed 5 bases, and the junction held 7 bases outside the gene matches. CDR3: CSATGTNHNEQFF. The CDR3 bases are TGCAGTGCGACCGGGACTAACCACAATGAGCAGTTCTTC.

V and J are TRBV24-1 and TRBJ2-3; the D call may be TRBD1 or TRBD2 (5 bases each). Germline loops: CDR1 KGHDR, CDR2 SFDVKD. Deletions cut 4 bases from V and 1 base from J, with 11 bases between. CDR3 size: 15 residues. CDR3 sequence (DNA): TGTGCCACCAGTGAGGGGGTGGGAGGCACAGATACGCAGTATTTT. Amino acid sequence: CATSEGVGGTDTQYF.

This clonotype was found many times. The V gene is TRBV7-2, the J gene TRBJ2-7; perhaps TRBD2 as D (5 bases). The V gene's germline CDR1 is SGHTA and CDR2 FQGNSA. There are 12 residues in the CDR3. The V end was cut by 5 bases, the J end by 7 bases, with 12 bases between. Written as DNA, the CDR3 is TGTGCCAGCAGCCCGGAGGTAGCAGAGCAGTACTTC. Protein product: CASSPEVAEQYF.

This clonotype was recorded many times. The V call is TRBV5-1, the J call TRBJ1-6; no clear D gene. The CDR3 covers 16 residues. V gave up 0 bases and J gave up 14 bases, with 21 bases separating them. The V gene's germline CDR1 is SGHRS and CDR2 YFSETQ. In nucleotides, the CDR3 is TGCGCCAGCAGCTTGGACCCAGGTTCGCTACGCTCCACCCTCCACTTT. It translates to CASSLDPGSLRSTLHF.

At least ten counts were recorded for this clonotype. The gene calls are TRBV7-7 and TRBJ2-5; TRBD1 agrees at 9 bases. After removal of 5 bases from V and 8 bases from J, the junction contained 6 bases not matched to a gene. Germline CDR1 reads SSHAT; CDR2 reads FNYEAQ (reference sequence). This CDR3 region has 13 residues. The CDR3: CASSRDRVETQYF. CDR3 nucleotides: TGTGCCAGCAGCCGGGACAGGGTAGAAACCCAGTACTTC.

This chain connects TRBV24-1 to TRBJ2-5, with D possibly TRBD1 on 5 matching bases. The CDR3 extends over 13 amino acids. The V and J ends lost 4 bases and 1 base respectively, with 6 bases between them. The germline CDR1 and CDR2 sequences are KGHDR and SFDVKD. CDR3 amino acids: CATSEGAQETQYF. CDR3 nucleotides: TGTGCCACCAGTGAAGGGGCCCAAGAGACCCAGTACTTC.

In its sample, this clonotype was seen a few times. This chain links TRBV20-1 with TRBJ2-7; TRBD1 might be the D (5 bases). The CDR3 spans 12 residues. Per germline, CDR1 DFQATT and CDR2 SNEGSKA (reference sequence). With 3 bases removed from V and 3 bases from J, the gap between germline ends came to 9 bases. The CDR3 is CSARGQDYEQYF. The CDR3 bases are TGCAGTGCTAGGGGGCAGGACTACGAGCAGTACTTC.

This chain joins TRBV5-1 and TRBJ2-1; 10 nucleotides align to TRBD2. CDR1 and CDR2 (germline): SGHRS, YFSETQ. V lost 0 bases and J lost 9; bases outside the gene matches: 6. The CDR3 loop spans 15 amino acids. CDR3 sequence: CASSLALAGVVEQFF. The CDR3, as DNA: TGCGCCAGCAGCTTGGCGCTAGCGGGAGTCGTTGAGCAGTTCTTC.

This clonotype was seen many times. The chain has TRBV4-1 and TRBJ2-7, with TRBD2 matching over 8 bases. Germline V gene lookup returns CDR1 MGHRA and CDR2 YSYEKL. The CDR3 sequence is 16 residues long. The trim removed 2 bases at V and 0 bases at J, leaving 6 bases unmatched. DNA for the CDR3: TGCGCCAGCAGCCAACCAAAGGGGACTAGCTCCTACGAGCAGTACTTC. It specifies CASSQPKGTSSYEQYF.